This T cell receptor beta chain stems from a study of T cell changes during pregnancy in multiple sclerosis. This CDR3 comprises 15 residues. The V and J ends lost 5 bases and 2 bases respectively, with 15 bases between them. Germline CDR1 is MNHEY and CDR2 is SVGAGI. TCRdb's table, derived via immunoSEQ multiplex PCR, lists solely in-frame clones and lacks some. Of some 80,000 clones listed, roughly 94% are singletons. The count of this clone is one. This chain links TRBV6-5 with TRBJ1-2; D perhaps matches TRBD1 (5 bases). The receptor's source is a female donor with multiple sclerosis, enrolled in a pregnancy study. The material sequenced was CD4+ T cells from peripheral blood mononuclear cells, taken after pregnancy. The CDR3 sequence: CASSLDRQPNYGYTF. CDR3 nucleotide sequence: TGTGCCAGCAGTCTGGATCGACAGCCAAACTATGGCTACACCTTC.